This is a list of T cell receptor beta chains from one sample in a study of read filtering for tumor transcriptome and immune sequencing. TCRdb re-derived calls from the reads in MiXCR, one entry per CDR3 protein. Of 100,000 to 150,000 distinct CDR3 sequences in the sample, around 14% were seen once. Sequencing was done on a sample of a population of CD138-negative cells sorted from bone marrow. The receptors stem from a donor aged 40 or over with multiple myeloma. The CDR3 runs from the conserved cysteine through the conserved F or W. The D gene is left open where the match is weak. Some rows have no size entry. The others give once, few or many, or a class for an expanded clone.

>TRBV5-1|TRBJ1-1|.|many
TGCGCCAGCAGCCAAGACAGGTTGGGTACTGAAGCTTTCTTT
CASSQDRLGTEAFF
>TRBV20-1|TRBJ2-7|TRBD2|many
TGCAGTGCGCCACTAGCGGGAGGGAACGAGCAGTACTTC
CSAPLAGGNEQYF
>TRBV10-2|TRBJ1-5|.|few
TGCGCCACTTCGGACAGAAGCAATCAGCCCCAGCGTTTT
CATSDRSNQPQRF
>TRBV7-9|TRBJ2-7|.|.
TGTGCCAGCAGCTTAAAGGTCCCCGCCACCTACGAGCAGTACTTC
CASSLKVPATYEQYF
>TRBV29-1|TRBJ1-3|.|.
TGCAGCGTTGAAGAAGATAGCTCTGGAAACACCATATATTTT
CSVEEDSSGNTIYF
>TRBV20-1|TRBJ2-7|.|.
TGCAGTGCTGAGACGGGGTTAATGGACGAGCAGTACTTC
CSAETGLMDEQYF
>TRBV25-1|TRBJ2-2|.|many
TGTGCCAGCAGTGAACGACGAGGAGGTGTCACCGGGGAGCTGTTTTTT
CASSERRGGVTGELFF
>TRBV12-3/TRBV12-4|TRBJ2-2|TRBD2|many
TGTGCCAGCAGTTGGGGCGGGAGTAACACCGGGGAGCTGTTTTTT
CASSWGGSNTGELFF
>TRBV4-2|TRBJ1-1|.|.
TGTGCCAGCAGCCCCGAGGTCTGGGGTAATATGTACACTGAAGCTTTCTTT
CASSPEVWGNMYTEAFF
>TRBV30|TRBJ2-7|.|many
TGTGCCTCGCAGAGGGGCCTGGGGTACGAGCAGTACTTC
CASQRGLGYEQYF
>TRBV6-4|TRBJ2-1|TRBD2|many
TGTGCCAGCAGTCCCGGGACTAGCGGGAGTCACGATGAGCAGTTCTTC
CASSPGTSGSHDEQFF
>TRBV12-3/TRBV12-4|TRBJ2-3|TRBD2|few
TGTGCCAGCAGCGGACTAGCGAGAGATACGCAGTATTTT
CASSGLARDTQYF
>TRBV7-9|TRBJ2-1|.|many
TGTGCCAGCAGCTTACAACGCACAGCCGGTGAGCAGTTCTTC
CASSLQRTAGEQFF
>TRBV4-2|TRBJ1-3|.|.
TGTGCCAGCAGCTTACGAGTTCTTGGCTCTGGAAACACCATATATTTT
CASSLRVLGSGNTIYF
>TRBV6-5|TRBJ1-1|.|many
TGTGCCAGCAGTTTTCTCAGGGCCGCGAACACTGAAGCTTTCTTT
CASSFLRAANTEAFF
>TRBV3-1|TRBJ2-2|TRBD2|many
TGTGCCAGCAGCCAAGACTGGTTAGCGGGAGGCACCGGGGAGCTGTTTTTT
CASSQDWLAGGTGELFF
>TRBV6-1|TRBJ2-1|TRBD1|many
TGTGCCAGCAGTGGGGACAGGGGGTACAATGAGCAGTTCTTC
CASSGDRGYNEQFF
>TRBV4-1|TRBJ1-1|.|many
TGCGCCAGCAGCCAATCCTGGGATTCCACTGAAGCTTTCTTT
CASSQSWDSTEAFF
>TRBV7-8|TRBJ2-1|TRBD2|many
TGTGCCAGCAGCTTAGCGCTAGCGGGAGATGAGCAGTTCTTC
CASSLALAGDEQFF
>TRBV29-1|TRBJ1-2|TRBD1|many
TGCAGCGTCGGGACAGGAACTAACTATGGCTACACCTTC
CSVGTGTNYGYTF
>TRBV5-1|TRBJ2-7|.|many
TGCGCCAGCAGCTTGGGGACGTACGAGCAGTACTTC
CASSLGTYEQYF
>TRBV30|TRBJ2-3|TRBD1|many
TGTGCCTTAAACAGGGGGCTTGCAGATACGCAGTATTTT
CALNRGLADTQYF